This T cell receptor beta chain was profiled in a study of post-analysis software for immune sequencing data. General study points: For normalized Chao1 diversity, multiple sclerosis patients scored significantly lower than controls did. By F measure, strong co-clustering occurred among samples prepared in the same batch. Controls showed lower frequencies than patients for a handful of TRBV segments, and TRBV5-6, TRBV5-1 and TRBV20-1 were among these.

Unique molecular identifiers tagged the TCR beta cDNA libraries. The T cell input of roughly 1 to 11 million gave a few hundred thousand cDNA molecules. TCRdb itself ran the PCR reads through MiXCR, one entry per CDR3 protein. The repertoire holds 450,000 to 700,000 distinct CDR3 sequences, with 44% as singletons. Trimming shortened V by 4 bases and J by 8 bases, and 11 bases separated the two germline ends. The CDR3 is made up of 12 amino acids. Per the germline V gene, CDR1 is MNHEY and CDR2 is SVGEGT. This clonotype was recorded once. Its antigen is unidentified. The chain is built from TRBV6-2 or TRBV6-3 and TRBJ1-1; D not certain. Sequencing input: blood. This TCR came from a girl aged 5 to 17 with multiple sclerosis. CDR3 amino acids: CASSSQDVEAFF. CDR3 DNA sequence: TGTGCCAGCAGTTCTCAAGACGTCGAAGCTTTCTTT.